A single sample gave rise to the 19 T cell receptor beta chains below, sequenced in a study of T-cell memory formation after mild COVID-19. TCRdb recomputed calls from the 5' RACE reads with MiXCR, one row per CDR3 protein. The sample records a few hundred thousand distinct CDR3 sequences, about 21% being singletons. Sequencing was carried out using PBMCs or a T cell subset sorted from them (not recorded which). These receptors were taken from an adult woman who had mild COVID-19 (a few samples of this study predate the infection). Cell type and time point are not known.

This chain uses TRBV5-5 with TRBJ2-3; no clear D. V shed 2 bases and J shed 1 base, with 8 bases lying between them. Per the germline V gene, CDR1 is SGHKS and CDR2 is YYEKEE (reference sequence). This CDR3 region has 14 residues. The CDR3 sequence is CASSFEIGTDTQYF. CDR3 DNA: TGTGCCAGCAGCTTCGAGATTGGCACAGATACGCAGTATTTT.

This clonotype was seen only a few times. The V and J genes are TRBV12-3 or TRBV12-4 and TRBJ2-1, with TRBD2 as a possible D gene (5 bases). CDR3 length: 15 residues. V shed 5 bases and J shed 5 bases, with 16 bases lying between them. The CDR3 reads CASSPEVARNNEQFF. The CDR3 bases are TGTGCCAGCAGTCCTGAAGTAGCGAGAAACAATGAGCAGTTCTTC.

This clonotype has just a few counts. This chain uses TRBV7-9 with TRBJ1-2, with a possible D match to TRBD1 (5 bases). Trimming pared 2 bases from V and 3 bases from J, leaving 13 bases between. This CDR3 is built from 15 residues. Germline loops: CDR1 SEHNR, CDR2 FQNEAQ (reference sequence). CDR3 nucleotides: TGTGCCAGCAGCTTACTTGACAGAACTGACTATGGCTACACCTTC. Its protein product is CASSLLDRTDYGYTF. Full variable domain (remainder filled in from reference TRBV7-9 and TRBJ1-2): DTGVSQNPRHKITKRGQNVTFRCDPISEHNRLYWYRQTLGQGPEFLTYFQNEAQLEKSRLLSDRFSAERPKGSFSTLEIQRTEQGDSAMYLCASSLLDRTDYGYTFGSGTRLTVV.

This sequence joins TRBV2 and TRBJ2-1; the D is unclear. The CDR3 runs 13 residues. Germline V CDR1 and CDR2: SNHLY, FYNNEI. V was shortened by 2 bases and J by 10 bases, with 12 bases between the two germline ends. In DNA form, the CDR3 reads TGTGCCAGCAGTGAATCGGTTCCCCGCGAGCAGTTCTTC. The encoded protein is CASSESVPREQFF. Complete variable domain (other parts from reference TRBV2 and TRBJ2-1): EPEVTQTPSHQVTQMGQEVILRCVPISNHLYFYWYRQILGQKVEFLVSFYNNEISEKSEIFDDQFSVERPDGSNFTLKIRSTKLEDSAMYFCASSESVPREQFFGPGTRLTVL.

This clonotype has more than one count but fewer than ten. The chain combines TRBV5-5 with TRBJ2-5; D gene ambiguous. Germline V gene sequence: CDR1 SGHKS, CDR2 YYEKEE (reference sequence). The CDR3 totals 15 residues. V lost 1 base and J lost 5, with 15 bases in between. CDR3 sequence: CASSLNGEVVETQYF. Written as DNA, the CDR3 is TGTGCCAGCAGCTTGAACGGAGAGGTGGTGGAGACCCAGTACTTC.

The chain links TRBV10-3 to TRBJ2-3; 9 bases are shared with TRBD2. CDR3 length: 16 amino acids. Looked up from germline, CDR1 is ENHRY and CDR2 is SYGVKD. V dropped 4 bases and J dropped 3; count of bases not matched to a gene: 8. The CDR3 region has the DNA TGTGCCATCAGTGCCAATCTAGCGGGGATAACAGATACGCAGTATTTT. It specifies CAISANLAGITDTQYF.

The chain combines TRBV9 with TRBJ2-1, with 9 bases aligning to TRBD2. This CDR3 contains 14 residues. Looked up from germline, CDR1 is SGDLS and CDR2 is YYNGEE. With V trimmed by 2 bases and J by 5 bases, 2 bases remained unmatched. CDR3 region: CASSVGLADNEQFF. CDR3 bases: TGTGCCAGCAGCGTGGGACTAGCTGACAATGAGCAGTTCTTC.

This clonotype was observed a few times. The chain joins TRBV7-6 to TRBJ2-2; tentatively, D is TRBD1 or TRBD2 (6 bases each). This CDR3 has 17 amino acids. Between the trimmed V and J ends, which lost 4 bases and 1 base, there was a span of 16 bases. Germline loops: CDR1 SGHVS, CDR2 FNYEAQ. In DNA form, the CDR3 reads TGTGCCAGCAGCTCCCTCTTCCGGGGGCGGAACACCGGGGAGCTGTTTTTT. Its translation is CASSSLFRGRNTGELFF.

This clonotype turned up a few times. The CDR3 here is CASSQASSGTAQYF. Here the CDR3 DNA reads TGCGCCAGCAGCCAAGCATCTAGCGGGACGGCGCAGTATTTT. The V call is TRBV4-1, the J call TRBJ2-3, with 9 bases aligning to TRBD2. V shed 1 base and J 10 bases; nucleotides not matched to a gene: 6. CDR3 length: 14 residues. Germline-derived CDR1 and CDR2 are MGHRA and YSYEKL.

J is TRBJ2-2 and V is TRBV2; the match to TRBD1 covers 7 bases. CDR3 length: 14 amino acids. Germline values: CDR1 SNHLY, CDR2 FYNNEI. J lost 7 bases, V lost 4 bases, and 6 bases had no gene match. The CDR3 DNA reads TGTGCCAGCAGTGGGGCAGGGGGAGTCGGGGAGCTGTTTTTT. This translates into CASSGAGGVGELFF.

V and J are TRBV12-3 or TRBV12-4 and TRBJ1-1, with 8 bases that match TRBD1. V dropped 5 bases and J dropped 1; count of bases not matched to a gene: 6. This CDR3 region has 15 residues. The CDR3 coding sequence is TGTGCCAGCAGTCGCCAGGGGGCGGGGAACACTGAAGCTTTCTTT. Protein product: CASSRQGAGNTEAFF.

This clonotype was seen only a few times. The gene calls are TRBV6-6 and TRBJ2-7; TRBD1 aligns across 9 bases. V lost 2 bases, J lost 7 bases, and 12 bases stayed unmatched. The CDR3 extends over 16 amino acids. From germline, CDR1 is MNHNY and CDR2 SVGAGI (reference sequence). CDR3 sequence reads: CASSYAQGQGLGEQYF. The CDR3 DNA sequence: TGTGCCAGCAGTTACGCTCAGGGACAGGGCTTAGGTGAGCAGTACTTC.

This clonotype was recorded many times. The rearrangement joins TRBV12-3 or TRBV12-4 to TRBJ2-7; 14 positions match TRBD2. CDR3 length equals 14 residues. Trimming cost V 6 bases and J 5 bases; bases outside gene matches: 3. As DNA, the CDR3 is TGTGCCAGCAGCTCGGGACTAGCGGGAGACGAGCAGTACTTC. It codes for CASSSGLAGDEQYF.

This clonotype was detected a few times. This chain uses TRBV7-2 with TRBJ2-5, with 15 bases matching TRBD2. Looked up from germline, CDR1 is SGHTA and CDR2 is FQGNSA. The CDR3 contains 17 residues. V trimming: 4 bases; J trimming: 4 bases; junction bases outside the gene matches: 7. CDR3 loop: CASSSGTSGRYRETQYF. DNA of the CDR3: TGTGCCAGCAGCTCCGGGACTAGCGGGAGGTATAGAGAGACCCAGTACTTC.

This clonotype was seen just once. V usage is TRBV12-3 or TRBV12-4 and J usage is TRBJ1-5; 8 nucleotides match TRBD1. This CDR3 spans 14 amino acids. V dropped 3 bases and J dropped 7; count of bases not matched to a gene: 5. The CDR3 DNA reads TGTGCCAGCAGTTTCGTGACAGGGGACCAGCCCCAGCATTTT. This codes for CASSFVTGDQPQHF.

CDR3 sequence: CASSPGGKGEAFF. The CDR3 bases are TGTGCCAGCAGCCCCGGGGGCAAAGGGGAAGCTTTCTTT. The chain has TRBV9 and TRBJ1-1, with D possibly being TRBD1 (6 bases). This CDR3 has 13 residues. Trimming removed 4 bases from V and 8 bases from J, with 15 bases in between. Per the germline V gene, CDR1 is SGDLS and CDR2 is YYNGEE. The full variable domain, in which reference TRBV9 and TRBJ1-1 provide the parts outside the CDR3, is DSGVTQTPKHLITATGQRVTLRCSPRSGDLSVYWYQQSLDQGLQFLIQYYNGEERAKGNILERFSAQQFPDLHSELNLSSLELGDSALYFCASSPGGKGEAFFGQGTRLTVV.

The chain links TRBV18 to TRBJ1-1; weak D call: TRBD1 (5 bases). The germline V and J ends were trimmed by 3 bases and 5 bases, with 10 bases remaining between them. The germline gives CDR1 KGHSH, CDR2 LQKENI. This CDR3 comprises 13 residues. The CDR3 DNA sequence: TGTGCCAGCTCACCTTGGGGGGAAACTGAAGCTTTCTTT. Translated, it gives CASSPWGETEAFF.

V is TRBV12-3 or TRBV12-4 and J is TRBJ2-4; 7 bases line up with TRBD1. V was clipped by 2 bases and J by 3 bases; unmatched bases: 4. The CDR3 loop spans 15 amino acids. In nucleotides, the CDR3 is TGTGCCAGCAGTTTAATCCAGGGGGTCAAAAACATTCAGTACTTC. Its protein product is CASSLIQGVKNIQYF.

J is TRBJ1-6 and V is TRBV7-2; the match to TRBD1 covers 7 bases. Germline values: CDR1 SGHTA, CDR2 FQGNSA. J was trimmed by 8 bases and V by 5 bases; bases with no gene match: 12. CDR3 length: 16 amino acids. CDR3 nucleotide sequence: TGTGCCAGCAGCGGGAGAGGTTGGACAGGCGATTCACCCCTCCACTTT. Amino acid sequence: CASSGRGWTGDSPLHF.